This T cell receptor (beta chain) was recovered during a study of blood T cell repertoires in COVID-19. Across the whole study: COVID-19 samples, acute and convalescent, were from the United States, Italy and Spain.

Per the study methods: Amplification from reference gene primers served as the basis for estimated nucleated cell counts. Some clones are missing from TCRdb's copy, which holds only in-frame ones; the method was immunoSEQ multiplex PCR. That table is the source of V, J and clone size, and D and trimming were worked out from the DNA. This table holds 50,000 or so clones, about 83% found once. The clonotype originates from a man aged 35 to 55 with active COVID-19. The sequencing sample was made of peripheral blood.

The CDR3 sequence: CASRRDTYNEQFF. In nucleotides, the CDR3 is TGTGCCAGCAGGCGTGACACCTACAATGAGCAGTTCTTC. The chain recombines TRBV7-9 with TRBJ2-1; D not certain. V was clipped by 6 bases and J by 2 bases, with 8 bases between them. The CDR3 contains 13 residues. Germline values: CDR1 SEHNR, CDR2 FQNEAQ (reference sequence).